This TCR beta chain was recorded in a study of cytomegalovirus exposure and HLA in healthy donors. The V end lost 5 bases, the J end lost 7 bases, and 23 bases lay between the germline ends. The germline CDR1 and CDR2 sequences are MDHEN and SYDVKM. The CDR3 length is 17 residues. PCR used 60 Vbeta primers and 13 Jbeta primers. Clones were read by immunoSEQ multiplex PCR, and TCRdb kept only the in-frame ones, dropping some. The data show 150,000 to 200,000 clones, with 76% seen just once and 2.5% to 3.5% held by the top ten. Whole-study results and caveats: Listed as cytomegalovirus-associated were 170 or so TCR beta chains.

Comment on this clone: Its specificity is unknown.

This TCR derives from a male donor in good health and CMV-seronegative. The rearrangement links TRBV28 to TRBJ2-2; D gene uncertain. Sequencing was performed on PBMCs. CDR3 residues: CASSRTTLYRVGGELFF. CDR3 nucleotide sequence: TGTGCCAGCAGTAGAACAACCCTATACAGAGTGGGCGGGGAGCTGTTTTTT.